These 28 T cell receptor beta chains were sequenced from one sample in a study of post-analysis software for immune sequencing data. Broader study findings: Elevated frequency relative to controls characterized a handful of TRBV segments in patients, TRBV5-6, TRBV5-1 and TRBV20-1 among them.

Presence of unique molecular identifiers characterized the TCR beta cDNA libraries. TCRdb reanalysed the PCR reads using MiXCR and keeps one entry per CDR3 protein. The profile shows roughly 700,000 distinct CDR3 sequences, less than 35% of them singletons. What these receptors recognize is not known. Source material: blood. These receptors all stem from a girl aged 5 to 17 with multiple sclerosis.

This clonotype occurred once. The chain recombines TRBV28 with TRBJ2-2; D gene unclear. Germline values: CDR1 MDHEN, CDR2 SYDVKM. The length of the CDR3 is 14 residues. Deletions cut 6 bases from V and 4 bases from J, with 12 bases between. The CDR3 is CASRLTKATGELFF. The CDR3 DNA follows: TGTGCCAGCAGACTTACCAAGGCCACCGGGGAGCTGTTTTTT.

This chain uses TRBV14 with TRBJ2-2; TRBD2 matches 8 bases. This CDR3 region has 14 residues. Trimming cost V 4 bases and J 6 bases; bases outside gene matches: 4. Looked up from germline, CDR1 is SGHDN and CDR2 is FVKESK. The CDR3: CASSRGLAAGELFF. The CDR3, as DNA: TGTGCCAGCAGCCGCGGACTAGCTGCCGGGGAGCTGTTTTTT.

The rearrangement joins TRBV7-2 to TRBJ2-6; 12 nucleotides line up with TRBD1. V shed 3 bases and J 1 base; nucleotides not matched to a gene: 7. From germline, CDR1 is SGHTA and CDR2 FQGNSA. The CDR3 has 19 residues. CDR3 bases: TGTGCCAGCAGCTTTTTCCGGGACAGGGGGCGGTCTGGGGCCAACGTCCTGACTTTC. Translating gives CASSFFRDRGRSGANVLTF.

This clonotype was recorded a few times. This sequence joins TRBV5-1 and TRBJ2-5, with 7 nucleotides matching TRBD1. The germline gives CDR1 SGHRS, CDR2 YFSETQ. The trim removed 7 bases at V and 3 bases at J, leaving 9 bases unmatched. The CDR3 spans 14 residues. This CDR3 reads CASGRTGWEETQYF. CDR3 nucleotides: TGCGCCAGCGGGCGGACAGGATGGGAAGAGACCCAGTACTTC.

This chain joins TRBV27 and TRBJ1-5; 7 positions agree with TRBD1. The junction had 5 bases not matched to a gene; V was cut back by 6 bases and J by 3 bases. The CDR3 sequence is 14 residues long. Germline values: CDR1 MNHEY, CDR2 SMNVEV (reference sequence). CDR3 loop: CASRSTGLNQPQHF. The CDR3 coding sequence is TGTGCCAGCAGATCGACAGGGCTCAATCAGCCCCAGCATTTT.

This clonotype was observed a handful of times. The rearrangement joins TRBV29-1 to TRBJ1-1; D unresolved. Germline assignment: CDR1 SQVTM and CDR2 ANQGSEA. The CDR3 extends over 13 amino acids. The V and J ends lost 5 bases and 1 base respectively, with 11 bases between them. CDR3 residues: CSVPFFGNTEAFF. The CDR3 nucleotides are TGCAGCGTTCCATTTTTTGGGAACACTGAAGCTTTCTTT.

The chain has TRBV6-5 and TRBJ2-4; possibly TRBD1 for D (6 bases). This CDR3 has 18 residues. CDR1 and CDR2 (germline): MNHEY, SVGAGI. The ends were cut back, 0 bases at V and 3 bases at J, with 18 bases in the middle. CDR3 residues: CASSYSRPGALDKNIQYF. For the CDR3, the DNA is TGTGCCAGCAGTTACTCCCGCCCAGGGGCGCTGGACAAAAACATTCAGTACTTC.

This clonotype appeared many times. The chain uses TRBV5-1 and TRBJ2-7; weak D call: TRBD2 (5 bases). CDR3 size: 13 residues. In germline, CDR1 is SGHRS, CDR2 YFSETQ. V shed 0 bases and J shed 6 bases, with 10 bases lying between them. The CDR3 sequence: CASSLVRGGEQYF. The CDR3 DNA reads TGCGCCAGCAGCTTGGTTCGAGGAGGCGAGCAGTACTTC. The entire variable domain, with the rest obtained from reference TRBV5-1 and TRBJ2-7, is as follows: KAGVTQTPRYLIKTRGQQVTLSCSPISGHRSVSWYQQTPGQGLQFLFEYFSETQRNKGNFPGRFSGRQFSNSRSEMNVSTLELGDSALYLCASSLVRGGEQYFGPGTRLTVT.

To note about this clonotype: A much larger clone is a single base away; this may be a read error. This chain links TRBV28 with TRBJ2-1; D is possibly TRBD2 (7 bases). CDR3 length equals 17 residues. Germline values: CDR1 MDHEN, CDR2 SYDVKM. The chain's CDR3 is CAGRRGVGRGNYNEQFF. The CDR3 DNA reads TGTGCCGGCAGACGGGGCGTGGGGAGGGGGAACTACAATGAGCAGTTCTTC.

The chain joins TRBV4-1 to TRBJ2-3; D gene ambiguous. V was pared by 3 bases and J by 6 bases, with 13 bases between. The CDR3 extends over 14 amino acids. Germline V lookup: CDR1 MGHRA, CDR2 YSYEKL. The CDR3 spells CASSQVADLDTQYF. CDR3 DNA: TGCGCCAGCAGCCAGGTGGCGGATCTGGATACGCAGTATTTT.

This clonotype was counted a few times. This chain links TRBV11-2 with TRBJ2-7; 7 bases align to TRBD1. The tail of the sequence fits TRBJ2-5 better, so the J call may be wrong. The CDR3 sequence is 17 residues long. Germline lookup yields CDR1 SGHAT and CDR2 FQNNGV. CDR3 loop: CASSQTGWAGIIETQYF. In nucleotides, the CDR3 is TGTGCCAGCAGCCAGACAGGGTGGGCCGGAATTATAGAGACCCAGTACTTC.

The sample holds a few counts of this clonotype. J is TRBJ1-1 and V is TRBV9, with no clear D. The CDR3 has 14 amino acids. In germline, CDR1 is SGDLS, CDR2 YYNGEE. Trimming left V 4 bases short and J 1 base short, with 11 bases between. CDR3: CASSRRHENTEAFF. The CDR3 region has the DNA TGTGCCAGCAGCAGACGACATGAGAACACTGAAGCTTTCTTT.

The CDR3 sequence is CASSNRGSYEQYF. The CDR3 coding sequence is TGTGCCAGCAGTAACAGGGGCTCCTACGAGCAGTACTTC. This rearrangement joins TRBV2 to TRBJ2-7; 7 bases are a match to TRBD1. Germline CDR1 is SNHLY and CDR2 is FYNNEI. The ends lost 5 bases at V and 0 bases at J; junction bases unmatched: 1. The CDR3 loop spans 13 amino acids.

This clonotype was observed at least ten times. This chain links TRBV6-5 with TRBJ2-5, with D possibly being TRBD1 (6 bases). Germline CDR1 MNHEY, CDR2 SVGAGI. The CDR3 is made up of 15 amino acids. Between the trimmed V and J ends, which lost 3 bases and 4 bases, there was a span of 15 bases. CDR3 bases: TGTGCCAGCAGTTATTCCCAGGGGCAAGGAGAGACCCAGTACTTC. This gives the protein CASSYSQGQGETQYF.

The chain uses TRBV20-1 and TRBJ1-2; D remains unclear. The germline V and J ends were trimmed by 6 bases and 4 bases, with 18 bases remaining between them. Germline V gene data show CDR1 as DFQATT and CDR2 as SNEGSKA (reference sequence). The CDR3 loop spans 14 amino acids. The CDR3 spells CSAQGLDGLYGYTF. The DNA for the CDR3 is TGCAGTGCCCAAGGGCTTGACGGACTCTATGGCTACACCTTC.

This clonotype came up a few times. This chain links TRBV20-1 with TRBJ2-3, with D perhaps matching TRBD2 (5 bases). Germline V lookup: CDR1 DFQATT, CDR2 SNEGSKA (reference sequence). CDR3 length: 15 amino acids. V lost 0 bases and J 4 bases, leaving 14 bases between the germline ends. The CDR3 DNA is TGCAGTGCTAGAGATCGATCTAGCTGGGCAGATACGCAGTATTTT. Protein: CSARDRSSWADTQYF.

The rearrangement uses TRBV20-1 and TRBJ1-4; unclear D gene. This CDR3 has 18 residues. V lost 1 base to trimming and J lost 1 base, with 19 bases between them. The germline V gene has CDR1 DFQATT and CDR2 SNEGSKA (reference sequence). The DNA of the CDR3 is TGCAGTGCTAGAGGGGCCCCTCCAGGAAGGCTAACTAATGAAAAACTGTTTTTT. It specifies CSARGAPPGRLTNEKLFF.

The chain is built from TRBV27 and TRBJ2-7, with 8 positions matching TRBD1. The CDR3 has 13 residues. The ends lost 5 bases at V and 4 bases at J; junction bases unmatched: 4. Looked up from germline, CDR1 is MNHEY and CDR2 is SMNVEV (reference sequence). The CDR3 spells CASSQGAGYEQYF. The DNA of the CDR3 is TGTGCCAGCAGTCAGGGGGCAGGTTACGAGCAGTACTTC.

This clonotype was seen more than once but under ten times. The chain combines TRBV10-1 with TRBJ2-1; D uncertain. The CDR3 is made up of 13 amino acids. The germline CDR1 and CDR2 sequences are WNHNN and SYGVQD (reference sequence). Trimming pared 3 bases from V and 2 bases from J, leaving 5 bases between. The CDR3 loop is CASSEGTYNEQFF. CDR3 DNA sequence: TGCGCCAGCAGTGAAGGGACCTACAATGAGCAGTTCTTC.

The rearrangement links TRBV29-1 to TRBJ1-1; D may be TRBD1 (5 bases). Germline values: CDR1 SQVTM, CDR2 ANQGSEA. This CDR3 has 17 amino acids. V dropped 2 bases and J dropped 0 bases, with 19 bases sitting between them. CDR3 coding DNA: TGCAGCGTTGAAAGTATGAGGGGTTTCGGGGTGAACACTGAAGCTTTCTTT. Translating it yields CSVESMRGFGVNTEAFF.

The chain has TRBV6-5 and TRBJ2-1, with 9 bases identical to TRBD2. V was pared by 6 bases and J by 9 bases, with 9 bases of the junction left unmatched. Germline V gives CDR1 MNHEY, CDR2 SVGAGI. The CDR3 covers 14 residues. The CDR3 DNA reads as TGTGCCAGCAGATTAGCGGGAGTTTCCATTGAGCAGTTCTTC. Protein: CASRLAGVSIEQFF.

This clonotype was counted many times. V usage is TRBV9 and J usage is TRBJ2-3; a possible D gene is TRBD2 (5 bases). Trimming stripped 0 bases from V and 5 bases from J, with 7 bases between. The V gene's germline CDR1 is SGDLS and CDR2 YYNGEE. The CDR3 is 13 amino acids. The CDR3 sequence: CASSVGREDTQYF. The DNA of the CDR3 is TGTGCCAGCAGCGTAGGTCGGGAAGATACGCAGTATTTT.

This clonotype showed up just a few times. J is TRBJ1-5 and V is TRBV6-5, with D possibly matching TRBD1 (6 bases). V lost 4 bases to trimming and J lost 7 bases, with 20 bases between them. Germline V gives CDR1 MNHEY, CDR2 SVGAGI. The CDR3 is 16 residues long. The CDR3 DNA reads as TGTGCCAGCAGTTCTAAACCCCCCGGACAGCGGCAGCCCCAGCATTTT. This gives the protein CASSSKPPGQRQPQHF.

The CDR3 loop reads CASSLNRDRAYEQYF. Written as DNA, the CDR3 is TGTGCCAGCAGTCTTAACCGGGACAGGGCCTACGAGCAGTACTTC. This chain connects TRBV6-5 to TRBJ2-7, with 9 bases lining up with TRBD1. Unmatched junction bases numbered 7, after V lost 5 bases and J lost 2 bases. Germline values: CDR1 MNHEY, CDR2 SVGAGI. The CDR3 is made up of 15 amino acids.

The rearrangement joins TRBV18 to TRBJ2-3, with D hard to call. Trimming took off 8 bases at V and 2 bases at J, with 5 bases between the two ends. There are 11 residues in the CDR3. Germline lookup yields CDR1 KGHSH and CDR2 LQKENI. CDR3: CASPNTDTQYF. The CDR3 coding sequence is TGTGCCAGCCCTAACACAGATACGCAGTATTTT.

The genes are TRBV4-1 and TRBJ1-1, with D perhaps matching TRBD1 (5 bases). Trimming stripped 2 bases from V and 1 base from J, with 8 bases between. The CDR3 loop spans 14 amino acids. CDR1 is MGHRA, CDR2 YSYEKL, per germline. The CDR3 nucleotides read TGCGCCAGCAGCCAACCGACAGAGAACACTGAAGCTTTCTTT. As protein: CASSQPTENTEAFF.

This clonotype occurred a few times. The chain carries TRBV27 and TRBJ2-1; D is ambiguous. The germline V gene has CDR1 MNHEY and CDR2 SMNVEV (reference sequence). CDR3 length equals 16 residues. The germline V and J ends were trimmed by 0 bases and 0 bases, with 9 bases remaining between them. CDR3 DNA sequence: TGTGCCAGCAGTTTATCGGTAGTGAGCTCCTACAATGAGCAGTTCTTC. Its protein is CASSLSVVSSYNEQFF.

In the case of this clonotype: A junction end diverges from the germline sequence, so it may reflect a read error. V is TRBV11-2 and J is TRBJ2-1, with 7 bases aligning to TRBD1. This CDR3 region has 16 residues. Germline V gene data show CDR1 as SGHAT and CDR2 as FQNNGV. The CDR3: CAGSLYRGDSYNEQFF. DNA of the CDR3: TGTGCCGGCAGCTTATACAGGGGCGACTCCTACAATGAGCAGTTCTTC. The variable domain in full, completed from reference TRBV11-2 and TRBJ2-1, reads EAGVAQSPRYKIIEKRQSVAFWCNPISGHATLYWYQQILGQGPKLLIQFQNNGVVDDSQLPKDRFSAERLKGVDSTLKIQPAKLEDSAVYLCAGSLYRGDSYNEQFFGPGTRLTVL.